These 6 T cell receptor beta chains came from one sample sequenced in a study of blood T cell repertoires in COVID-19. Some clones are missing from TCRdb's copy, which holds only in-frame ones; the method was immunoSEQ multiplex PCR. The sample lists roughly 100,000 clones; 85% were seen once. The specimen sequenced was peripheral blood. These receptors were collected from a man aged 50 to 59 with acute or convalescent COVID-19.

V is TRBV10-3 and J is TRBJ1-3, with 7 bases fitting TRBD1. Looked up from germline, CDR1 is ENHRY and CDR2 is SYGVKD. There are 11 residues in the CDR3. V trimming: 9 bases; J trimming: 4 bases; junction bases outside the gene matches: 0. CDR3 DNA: TGTGCCATGGGACAGGGAAACACCATATATTTT. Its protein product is CAMGQGNTIYF.

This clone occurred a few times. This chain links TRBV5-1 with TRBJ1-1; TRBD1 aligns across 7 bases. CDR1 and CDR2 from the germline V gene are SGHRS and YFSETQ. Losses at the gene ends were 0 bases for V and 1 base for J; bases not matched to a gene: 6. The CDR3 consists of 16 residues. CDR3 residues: CASSLAPQGKNTEAFF. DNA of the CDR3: TGCGCCAGCAGCTTGGCACCACAGGGGAAGAACACTGAAGCTTTCTTT.

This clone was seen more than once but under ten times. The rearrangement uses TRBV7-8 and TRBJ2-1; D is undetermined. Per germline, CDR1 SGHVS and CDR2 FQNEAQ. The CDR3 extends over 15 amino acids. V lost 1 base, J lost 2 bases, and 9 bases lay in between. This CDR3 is CASSLVAGPYNEQFF. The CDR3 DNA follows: TGTGCCAGCAGCTTAGTTGCAGGCCCCTACAATGAGCAGTTCTTC.

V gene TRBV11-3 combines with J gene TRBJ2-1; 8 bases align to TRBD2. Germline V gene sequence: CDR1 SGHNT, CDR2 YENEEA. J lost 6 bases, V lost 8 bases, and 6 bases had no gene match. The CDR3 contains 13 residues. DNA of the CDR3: TGTGCCAGCGGAGGGACTAGTCCCAATGAGCAGTTCTTC. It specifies CASGGTSPNEQFF.

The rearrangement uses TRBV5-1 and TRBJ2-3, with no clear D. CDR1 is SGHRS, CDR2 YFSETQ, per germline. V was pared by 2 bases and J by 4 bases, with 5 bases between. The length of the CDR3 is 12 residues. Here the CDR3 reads CASSLLSDTQYF. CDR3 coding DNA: TGCGCCAGCAGCTTACTTTCAGATACGCAGTATTTT.

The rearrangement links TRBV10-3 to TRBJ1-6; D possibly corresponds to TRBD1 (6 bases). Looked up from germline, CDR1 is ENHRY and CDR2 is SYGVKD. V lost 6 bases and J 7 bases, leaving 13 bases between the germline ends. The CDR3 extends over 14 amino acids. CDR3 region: CAISSGQINSPLHF. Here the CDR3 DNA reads TGTGCCATCAGCTCGGGACAAATCAATTCACCCCTCCACTTT.